These 18 T cell receptor beta chains were all obtained from the same sample, sequenced in a study of blood T cell repertoires in COVID-19. Here immunoSEQ multiplex PCR was the method, and the copy in TCRdb shows in-frame clones only, minus some. The sample carries under 450,000 clones, approximately 86% recorded once. The sample was peripheral blood. Source of these receptors: a woman aged 55-75 years with COVID-19, enrolled during active disease.

This chain uses TRBV10-1 with TRBJ2-2; 7 bases fit TRBD1. This CDR3 contains 15 residues. Germline CDR1 reads WNHNN; CDR2 reads SYGVQD (reference sequence). V gave up 5 bases and J gave up 5 bases; unmatched junction bases: 8. DNA of the CDR3: TGCGCCAGCAGTCCCGAGGCAGGGGGTACCGGGGAGCTGTTTTTT. Translation: CASSPEAGGTGELFF.

The V call is TRBV19, the J call TRBJ1-5; 7 bases fit TRBD1. V trimming: 9 bases; J trimming: 7 bases; junction bases outside the gene matches: 9. Germline CDR1 LNHDA, CDR2 SQIVND (reference sequence). CDR3 length equals 13 residues. The chain's CDR3 is CASKGQLEQPQHF. The CDR3 DNA is TGTGCCAGCAAGGGACAGTTAGAACAGCCCCAGCATTTT.

This clone came up once. This sequence joins TRBV7-2 and TRBJ1-5, with D unresolved. Germline V gene sequence: CDR1 SGHTA, CDR2 FQGNSA. Trimming removed 0 bases from V and 10 bases from J, with 10 bases in between. This CDR3 has 13 amino acids. CDR3 loop: CASSLALRGPQHF. The CDR3 DNA reads TGTGCCAGCAGCTTAGCGCTTCGGGGACCCCAGCATTTT.

This chain connects TRBV5-4 to TRBJ1-2; D unclear. CDR3 length: 14 residues. Germline values: CDR1 SGHNT, CDR2 YYREEE (reference sequence). Trimming removed 0 bases from V and 7 bases from J, with 13 bases in between. The CDR3: CASSLARDRPGYTF. The CDR3, as DNA: TGTGCCAGCAGCTTGGCCCGGGATCGCCCTGGCTACACCTTC.

This sequence joins TRBV7-2 and TRBJ2-1, with TRBD2 identical over 8 bases. After removal of 4 bases from V and 7 bases from J, the junction contained 21 bases not matched to a gene. The CDR3 loop spans 19 amino acids. In germline, CDR1 is SGHTA, CDR2 FQGNSA. This CDR3 reads CASSSSPGVGGTRLNEQFF. The CDR3 DNA follows: TGTGCCAGCAGCTCTAGTCCTGGGGTTGGGGGGACTAGGTTAAATGAGCAGTTCTTC.

This clone was observed a handful of times. The chain uses TRBV6-1 and TRBJ1-5; D unclear. V was trimmed by 2 bases and J by 11 bases, leaving 13 bases between them. The CDR3 runs 13 residues. Germline values: CDR1 MNHNS, CDR2 SASEGT. This chain's CDR3 is CASSERPEEAQHF. DNA for the CDR3: TGTGCCAGCAGTGAAAGGCCAGAGGAGGCCCAGCATTTT.

This clone was recorded only once. The genes are TRBV6-5 and TRBJ2-1, with D unresolved. Germline CDR1 MNHEY, CDR2 SVGAGI. V dropped 2 bases and J dropped 1 base, with 9 bases sitting between them. This CDR3 is 15 amino acids long. The CDR3 DNA sequence: TGTGCCAGCAGTTACATGAGCGCGTCCTACAATGAGCAGTTCTTC. This codes for CASSYMSASYNEQFF.

The chain has TRBV3-1 (or the pseudogene TRBV3-2) and TRBJ2-7; TRBD2 might be the D (6 bases). The V gene lost 4 bases and the J gene lost 0 bases, with 13 bases spanning the gap. The CDR3 length is 15 residues. Germline V gene lookup returns CDR1 LGHDT and CDR2 YNNKEL (reference sequence). CDR3 bases: TGTGCCAGCAGCCGACTTCGGGACTCCTCCTACGAGCAGTACTTC. Its translation is CASSRLRDSSYEQYF.

V and J are TRBV29-1 and TRBJ1-4; TRBD1 aligns across 8 bases. This CDR3 has 13 residues. Germline assignment: CDR1 SQVTM and CDR2 ANQGSEA. V lost 4 bases to trimming and J lost 5 bases; unmatched junction nucleotides: 3. This chain's CDR3 is CSVGGTGNEKLFF. In DNA form, the CDR3 reads TGCAGCGTTGGTGGGACAGGCAATGAAAAACTGTTTTTT.

The gene calls are TRBV6-5 and TRBJ2-5; 11 bases line up with TRBD2. The CDR3 consists of 14 residues. Germline V gives CDR1 MNHEY, CDR2 SVGAGI. V trimming: 9 bases; J trimming: 5 bases; junction bases outside the gene matches: 8. CDR3: CASGSGGARETQYF. For the CDR3, the DNA is TGTGCCAGTGGTAGCGGGGGGGCCCGGGAGACCCAGTACTTC.

The chain couples TRBV19 to TRBJ2-4; D is perhaps TRBD2 (5 bases). In germline, CDR1 is LNHDA, CDR2 SQIVND (reference sequence). CDR3 length: 16 amino acids. The V end lost 3 bases, the J end lost 5 bases, and 17 bases lay between the germline ends. CDR3 sequence reads: CASSIDREGWENIQYF. As DNA, the CDR3 is TGTGCCAGTAGTATCGATCGAGAGGGTTGGGAAAACATTCAGTACTTC.

This chain links TRBV19 with TRBJ1-5; 8 nucleotides align to TRBD1. Germline loops: CDR1 LNHDA, CDR2 SQIVND (reference sequence). J lost 6 bases, V lost 2 bases, and 6 bases had no gene match. This CDR3 has 15 amino acids. This CDR3 is CASSIMNRGIQPQHF. Written as DNA, the CDR3 is TGTGCCAGTAGTATAATGAACAGGGGGATTCAGCCCCAGCATTTT.

The chain is built from TRBV6-2 or TRBV6-3 and TRBJ1-5, with no clear D. The CDR3 contains 15 residues. From germline, CDR1 is MNHEY and CDR2 SVGEGT. V was cut by 2 bases and J by 1 base, with 9 bases left in between. The CDR3 protein is CASSYEGLSNQPQHF. Written as DNA, the CDR3 is TGTGCCAGCAGTTACGAGGGTTTGAGCAATCAGCCCCAGCATTTT.

This sequence joins TRBV9 and TRBJ2-7; 8 bases line up with TRBD1. The trim removed 8 bases at V and 5 bases at J, leaving 15 bases unmatched. This CDR3 region has 15 residues. Germline V gene data show CDR1 as SGDLS and CDR2 as YYNGEE. CDR3 nucleotides: TGTGCCAGGGAAGCAGACAGGGGTGTTGTCGACGAGCAGTACTTC. Amino acids: CAREADRGVVDEQYF.

The V gene is TRBV18, the J gene TRBJ1-2; 7 bases align to TRBD1. Losses at the gene ends were 2 bases for V and 6 bases for J; bases not matched to a gene: 12. The V gene's germline CDR1 is KGHSH and CDR2 LQKENI. The CDR3 runs to 16 residues. The CDR3 loop reads CASSPGTVTHVNGYTF. The CDR3 bases are TGTGCCAGCTCACCAGGGACAGTCACCCACGTAAATGGCTACACCTTC.

This chain uses TRBV7-3 with TRBJ2-3; 15 bases match TRBD2. Germline V gene lookup returns CDR1 SGHTA and CDR2 FQGTGA. CDR3 length: 20 residues. With V trimmed by 5 bases and J by 2 bases, 14 bases remained unmatched. This chain's CDR3 is CASSLPGLAGGIPHTDTQYF. CDR3 bases: TGTGCCAGCAGCCTACCGGGACTAGCGGGGGGTATCCCCCACACAGATACGCAGTATTTT.

The chain employs TRBV7-2 and TRBJ1-2, with 7 bases aligning to TRBD1. The CDR3 extends over 15 amino acids. With 4 bases clipped from V and 7 bases from J, the junction kept 12 bases outside the gene matches. CDR1 and CDR2 from the germline V gene are SGHTA and FQGNSA. The CDR3: CASSSANRGRVGYTF. The CDR3 bases are TGTGCCAGCAGCTCAGCCAACAGGGGTCGTGTTGGCTACACCTTC. The whole variable domain, filled in from reference TRBV7-2 and TRBJ1-2, reads GAGVSQSPSNKVTEKGKDVELRCDPISGHTALYWYRQSLGQGLEFLIYFQGNSAPDKSGLPSDRFSAERTGGSVSTLTIQRTQQEDSAVYLCASSSANRGRVGYTFGSGTRLTVV.

This clone was picked up a small number of times. The rearrangement uses TRBV11-2 and TRBJ2-7; 7 nucleotides agree with TRBD2. Germline values: CDR1 SGHAT, CDR2 FQNNGV. The CDR3 sequence is 14 residues long. With V trimmed by 5 bases and J by 3 bases, 7 bases remained unmatched. The CDR3: CASSPHTGGYEQYF. The CDR3 nucleotides are TGTGCCAGCAGCCCCCATACGGGGGGCTACGAGCAGTACTTC.